The TCR beta chain under discussion was sequenced for a study of identical twins. The V gene lost 1 base and the J gene lost 4 bases, with 13 bases spanning the gap. Germline V CDR1 and CDR2: SGHTA, FQGNSA. There are 15 residues in the CDR3. MiXCR, applied by TCRdb to the 5' RACE reads, yields one record per CDR3 protein. The sample lists about 1.7 million distinct CDR3 sequences; around a third were seen once. This clonotype showed up just a few times. J is TRBJ2-5 and V is TRBV7-2, with unresolved D. This receptor was obtained from a newborn girl in good health. The sample taken for sequencing was cord blood. The CDR3 DNA reads as TGTGCCAGCAGCTTAGTACCCGGGTGGGGAGAGACCCAGTACTTC. The encoded protein is CASSLVPGWGETQYF.